This T cell receptor beta chain was sequenced during a study of cytomegalovirus exposure and HLA in healthy donors. A word on this clone: Its antigen is as yet unknown.

The germline V and J ends were trimmed by 0 bases and 7 bases, with 10 bases remaining between them. The CDR3 is 13 amino acids. Germline V gene sequence: CDR1 SGHKS, CDR2 YYEKEE (reference sequence). It was with 60 Vbeta and 13 Jbeta primers that the PCR ran. Generated by immunoSEQ multiplex PCR, the TCRdb table keeps only in-frame clones and is missing some. Its clone listing holds approximately 110,000 clones. Whole-study results and caveats: Clonal expansion was found to be greater in HLA-associated TCR beta chains than in equally common others in a later analysis.

This clonotype was sampled from a man in his late teens or twenties in good health and CMV-seronegative. This rearrangement joins TRBV5-5 to TRBJ1-1; the D gene is possibly TRBD1 (5 bases). Material for sequencing was PBMCs. CDR3 sequence reads: CASSLGGVIEAFF. In DNA form, the CDR3 reads TGTGCCAGCAGCTTGGGGGGGGTCATTGAAGCTTTCTTT. Looking up the rest from reference TRBV5-5 and TRBJ1-1 gives the full variable domain: DAGVTQSPTHLIKTRGQQVTLRCSPISGHKSVSWYQQVLGQGPQFIFQYYEKEERGRGNFPDRFSARQFPNYSSELNVNALLLGDSALYLCASSLGGVIEAFFGQGTRLTVV.